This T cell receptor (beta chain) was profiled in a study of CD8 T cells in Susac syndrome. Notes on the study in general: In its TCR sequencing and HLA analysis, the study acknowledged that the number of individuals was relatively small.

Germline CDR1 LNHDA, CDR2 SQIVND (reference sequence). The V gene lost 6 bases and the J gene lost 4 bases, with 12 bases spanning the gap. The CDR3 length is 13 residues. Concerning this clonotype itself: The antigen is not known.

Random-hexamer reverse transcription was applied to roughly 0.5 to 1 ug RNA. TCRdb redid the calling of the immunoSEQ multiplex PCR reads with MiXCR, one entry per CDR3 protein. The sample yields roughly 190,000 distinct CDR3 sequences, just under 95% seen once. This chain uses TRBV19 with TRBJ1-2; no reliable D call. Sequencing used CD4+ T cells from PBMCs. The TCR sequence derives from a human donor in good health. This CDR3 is CASSTSERYGYTF. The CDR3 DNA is TGTGCCAGTAGCACATCAGAACGCTATGGCTACACCTTC.